The clone carrying this T cell receptor beta chain was seen ten or more times. What it recognizes is unknown. This sample is part of a study of blood T cells in healthy people across ages. Study-wide points: Observed TCR beta diversity per million T cells went down as age went up. This fall followed a roughly linear course with age. With donor CMV status unknown, expanded clonotype changes were possibly confounded.

Germline loops: CDR1 LGHNA, CDR2 YNFKEQ. This CDR3 is built from 16 residues. Trimming removed 4 bases from V and 0 bases from J, with 13 bases in between. Primed by a sample-barcoded 5' primer and a J-beta primer mix, a second PCR proceeded for about 6 to 11 cycles. From each sample, at least 2.5 million paired-end reads containing CDR3 were obtained. TCRdb processed the 5' RACE reads anew with MiXCR; each CDR3 protein has one entry. This table has some 900,000 distinct CDR3 sequences, roughly 50% appearing once. The TCR was taken from a man aged 25-45 years in good health. Sequencing input: blood. V and J are TRBV4-2 and TRBJ1-5; maybe TRBD1 (5 bases). The CDR3 here is CASSRRIDSSNQPQHF. CDR3 coding DNA: TGTGCCAGCAGCCGACGGATAGACAGTAGCAATCAGCCCCAGCATTTT.